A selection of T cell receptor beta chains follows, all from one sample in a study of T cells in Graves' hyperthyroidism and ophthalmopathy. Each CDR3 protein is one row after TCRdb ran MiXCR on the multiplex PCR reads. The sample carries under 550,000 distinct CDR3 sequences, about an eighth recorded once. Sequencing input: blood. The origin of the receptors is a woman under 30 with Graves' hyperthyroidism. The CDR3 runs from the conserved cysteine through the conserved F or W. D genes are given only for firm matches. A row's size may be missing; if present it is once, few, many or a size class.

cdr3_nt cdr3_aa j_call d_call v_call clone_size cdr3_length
TGTGCCAGCACACGGCAGGGTAGTTACGAGCAGTACTTC CASTRQGSYEQYF TRBJ2-7 NA TRBV11-1 many 13
TGTGCCACCTTAACCGGGACCTATGTTGAAGCTTTCTTT CATLTGTYVEAFF TRBJ1-1 NA TRBV2 many 13
TGTGCCTGGAGTGCTTCTGCCTGGGAGAGGGAAAAACTGTTTTTT CAWSASAWEREKLFF TRBJ1-4 NA TRBV30 many 15
TGTGCCAGCAGTGTCACAGGGACCCAAGAGACCCAGTACTTC CASSVTGTQETQYF TRBJ2-5 NA TRBV2 many 14
TGTGCCAGCTCACCACCAGGCATCGTGGCCATTCAGTACTTC CASSPPGIVAIQYF TRBJ2-4 NA TRBV18 few 14
TGTGCCAGTAGTATATCGACTACATCCTACAATGAGCAGTTCTTC CASSISTTSYNEQFF TRBJ2-1 NA TRBV19 few 15
TGTGCCAGCAGCTTATTCAGCGGGGGGAACAATGAGCAGTTCTTC CASSLFSGGNNEQFF TRBJ2-1 TRBD2 TRBV7-9 NA 15
TGTGCCAGCAGCGATCTGACTAGCGGAGACTCCGGGGAGCTGTTTTTT CASSDLTSGDSGELFF TRBJ2-2 TRBD2 TRBV6-1 NA 16
TGTGCCAGCAGCCTCGACAGGGGGAATGGAAACACCATATATTTT CASSLDRGNGNTIYF TRBJ1-3 TRBD1 TRBV12-3/TRBV12-4 many 15
TGTGCCTGGAGCCAAACTGACAGGCGGACTGAAGCTTTCTTT CAWSQTDRRTEAFF TRBJ1-1 NA TRBV30 many 14